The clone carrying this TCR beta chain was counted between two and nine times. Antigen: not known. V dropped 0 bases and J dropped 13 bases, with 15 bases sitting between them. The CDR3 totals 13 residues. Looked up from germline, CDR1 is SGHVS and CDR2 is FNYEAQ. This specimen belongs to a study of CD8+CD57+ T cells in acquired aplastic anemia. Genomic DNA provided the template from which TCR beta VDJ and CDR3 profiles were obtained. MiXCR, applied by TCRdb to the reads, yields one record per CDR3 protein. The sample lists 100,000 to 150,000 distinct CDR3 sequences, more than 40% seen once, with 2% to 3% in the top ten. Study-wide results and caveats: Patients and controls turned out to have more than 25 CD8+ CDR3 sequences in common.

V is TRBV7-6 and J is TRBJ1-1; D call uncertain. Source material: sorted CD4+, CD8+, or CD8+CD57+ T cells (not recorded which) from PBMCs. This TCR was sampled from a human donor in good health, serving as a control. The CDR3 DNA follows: TGTGCCAGCAGCTTAGCGTCAAAGGGCGCCCTTTTCTTT. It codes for CASSLASKGALFF.